The 30 T cell receptor beta chains in this list originate from one sample, sequenced in a study of T cells in Graves' hyperthyroidism and ophthalmopathy. TCR beta CDR3 regions were amplified from RNA. Primed by the HTBI set, a first-round RT-PCR was run on the TCR CDR3. TCRdb itself ran the multiplex PCR reads through MiXCR, one entry per CDR3 protein. The sample carries 300,000 to 400,000 distinct CDR3 sequences, around 20% recorded once. Material for sequencing was blood. The receptors derive from a man aged 18 to 29 with Graves' ophthalmopathy.

The J gene is TRBJ2-3, the V gene TRBV3-1, with 11 bases that match TRBD2. The length of the CDR3 is 16 residues. CDR1 and CDR2 from the germline V gene are LGHDT and YNNKEL (reference sequence). Losses at the gene ends were 8 bases for V and 1 base for J; bases not matched to a gene: 8. CDR3 sequence (DNA): TGTGCCAGCTCCACTACGGGACTAGCGGGCACAGATACGCAGTATTTT. Its protein is CASSTTGLAGTDTQYF.

The chain joins TRBV20-1 to TRBJ1-2, with D perhaps TRBD1 (5 bases). Trimming stripped 5 bases from V and 1 base from J, with 14 bases between. The length of the CDR3 is 14 residues. The germline V gene encodes CDR1 DFQATT and CDR2 SNEGSKA (reference sequence). The CDR3 here is CSAVSFQGNYGYTF. DNA for the CDR3: TGCAGTGCTGTATCTTTTCAGGGTAACTATGGCTACACCTTC.

This chain uses TRBV20-1 with TRBJ1-5; possible D gene TRBD1, 5 bases. Germline CDR1 and CDR2: DFQATT and SNEGSKA (reference sequence). The CDR3 length is 17 residues. V was clipped by 1 base and J by 1 base, with 17 bases between them. CDR3 amino acids: CSARVGPSGISNQPQHF. DNA for the CDR3: TGCAGTGCTAGAGTGGGGCCGTCGGGGATAAGCAATCAGCCCCAGCATTTT.

This clonotype showed up many times. The V call is TRBV20-1, the J call TRBJ1-1; D is undetermined. V shed 4 bases and J shed 2 bases, with 8 bases lying between them. The CDR3 contains 12 residues. The germline CDR1 and CDR2 sequences are DFQATT and SNEGSKA (reference sequence). The CDR3 DNA follows: TGCAGTGCTACCCCCCCTAACACTGAAGCTTTCTTT. Translation: CSATPPNTEAFF.

The rearrangement uses TRBV7-9 and TRBJ2-7; D unresolved. Trimming took 3 bases from V and 0 from J, leaving 9 bases between them. Germline V gene lookup returns CDR1 SEHNR and CDR2 FQNEAQ (reference sequence). The length of the CDR3 is 14 residues. In DNA, the CDR3 is TGTGCCAGCAGCTTGGCGGAAAGCTCCTACGAGCAGTACTTC. It codes for CASSLAESSYEQYF.

This chain uses TRBV18 with TRBJ1-4, with unresolved D. The germline V and J ends were trimmed by 4 bases and 8 bases, with 11 bases remaining between them. This CDR3 comprises 13 residues. Germline loops: CDR1 KGHSH, CDR2 LQKENI. The CDR3 sequence is CASSQYTEEKLFF. CDR3 DNA: TGTGCCAGCTCACAGTACACCGAGGAAAAACTGTTTTTT.

This clonotype has ten or more counts. V usage is TRBV7-6 and J usage is TRBJ2-3; D unclear. Germline V gives CDR1 SGHVS, CDR2 FNYEAQ. This CDR3 comprises 14 residues. Between the trimmed V and J ends, which lost 5 bases and 4 bases, there was a span of 13 bases. The CDR3 nucleotides read TGTGCCAGCAGCCCCGGCCCCGGCGCAGATACGCAGTATTTT. Its protein product is CASSPGPGADTQYF.

The V and J genes are TRBV11-3 and TRBJ2-7, with 14 bases aligning to TRBD2. V dropped 5 bases and J dropped 3; count of bases not matched to a gene: 3. The CDR3 is 15 amino acids. Looked up from germline, CDR1 is SGHNT and CDR2 is YENEEA. CDR3 sequence: CASSPGLAGDYEQYF. In DNA, the CDR3 is TGTGCCAGCAGCCCGGGACTAGCGGGGGACTACGAGCAGTACTTC.

The rearrangement uses TRBV9 and TRBJ2-5; possibly TRBD1 for D (6 bases). V gave up 4 bases and J gave up 2 bases, with 15 bases separating them. The CDR3 is 15 amino acids. Germline-derived CDR1 and CDR2 are SGDLS and YYNGEE. The DNA of the CDR3 is TGTGCCAGCAGCCTGGGCCCTACAGGGCAAGAGACCCAGTACTTC. Translating gives CASSLGPTGQETQYF.

The rearrangement uses TRBV20-1 and TRBJ1-6, with 8 bases matching TRBD1. Losses at the gene ends were 3 bases for V and 4 bases for J; bases not matched to a gene: 11. Germline CDR1 reads DFQATT; CDR2 reads SNEGSKA (reference sequence). The CDR3 is made up of 17 amino acids. The CDR3 nucleotides are TGCAGTGCTAGGGAACCGGGACAGGCGAATTATAATTCACCCCTCCACTTT. Its translation is CSAREPGQANYNSPLHF.

In this sample, this clonotype turned up many times. This chain uses TRBV7-8 with TRBJ2-7; 7 bases align to TRBD1. J gave up 6 bases and V 5 bases, and 10 bases lay outside the gene matches. Germline assignment: CDR1 SGHVS and CDR2 FQNEAQ. This CDR3 contains 14 residues. The chain's CDR3 is CASSRNRGLPEQYF. CDR3 sequence (DNA): TGTGCCAGCAGCCGGAACAGGGGTCTACCCGAGCAGTACTTC.

This clonotype occurred many times. The V call is TRBV11-2, the J call TRBJ1-1; a weak D match, TRBD1 (5 bases). Trimming shortened V by 5 bases and J by 3 bases, and 13 bases separated the two germline ends. Germline V CDR1 and CDR2: SGHAT, FQNNGV. The CDR3 loop spans 14 amino acids. The CDR3 sequence is CASSPWGMDTEAFF. The CDR3 DNA follows: TGTGCCAGCAGCCCTTGGGGGATGGACACTGAAGCTTTCTTT.

This rearrangement joins TRBV10-1 to TRBJ2-3; tentative D call: TRBD2 (7 bases). Germline V gene lookup returns CDR1 WNHNN and CDR2 SYGVQD (reference sequence). The V end was cut by 5 bases, the J end by 13 bases, with 19 bases between. The CDR3 has 13 amino acids. CDR3 nucleotides: TGCGCCAGCAGTAATGAGGGGGGGACGACGGAGTATTTT. The encoded protein is CASSNEGGTTEYF.

Ten or more counts support this clonotype. The chain has TRBV12-3 or TRBV12-4 and TRBJ2-1; D is possibly TRBD2 (5 bases). The CDR3 loop spans 13 amino acids. The V and J ends lost 11 bases and 7 bases respectively, with 18 bases between them. CDR3 nucleotide sequence: TGTGCCGTACAGAGTCCGTCGGGGAATGAGCAGTTCTTC. Translating it yields CAVQSPSGNEQFF.

Note on this clonotype: It may be a read error: a sequence one base away is much more abundant. The rearrangement links TRBV7-8 to TRBJ2-1; TRBD1 might be the D (5 bases). The CDR3 length is 15 residues. Germline V gives CDR1 SGHVS, CDR2 FQNEAQ. Trimming took 8 bases from V and 10 from J, leaving 24 bases between them. The CDR3 sequence: CASRPSYRLVYEQFF. The DNA for the CDR3 is TGTGCCAGCCGACCCTCCTACAGGCTCGTGTACGAGCAGTTCTTC.

This clonotype was counted between two and nine times. J is TRBJ2-1 and V is TRBV24-1; 10 bases align to TRBD1. The CDR3 extends over 13 amino acids. Trimming cost V 9 bases and J 7 bases; bases outside gene matches: 5. From germline, CDR1 is KGHDR and CDR2 SFDVKD. The CDR3 DNA reads TGTGCCACCGGGACAGGGGATAGTAATGAGCAGTTCTTC. Its protein product is CATGTGDSNEQFF.

This clonotype was found many times. The chain uses TRBV12-3 or TRBV12-4 and TRBJ2-1; TRBD2 aligns across 7 bases. CDR3 length: 12 residues. The trim removed 11 bases at V and 2 bases at J, leaving 3 bases unmatched. CDR3 bases: TGTGCCGTGGGACTAACCTACAATGAGCAGTTCTTC. It codes for CAVGLTYNEQFF.

The gene calls are TRBV28 and TRBJ2-2; the D is unclear. V lost 4 bases, J lost 1 base, and 7 bases lay in between. The CDR3 length is 14 residues. Per germline, CDR1 MDHEN and CDR2 SYDVKM. CDR3: CASSWRQNTGELFF. The CDR3 DNA sequence: TGTGCCAGCAGTTGGAGACAGAACACCGGGGAGCTGTTTTTT.

This clonotype was detected many times. The rearrangement links TRBV27 to TRBJ1-1; D ambiguous. The germline V gene has CDR1 MNHEY and CDR2 SMNVEV (reference sequence). The CDR3 is made up of 16 amino acids. V was cut by 2 bases and J by 0 bases, with 13 bases left in between. The CDR3 bases are TGTGCCAGCAGTTTACTGTCTAACACAATGAACACTGAAGCTTTCTTT. Amino acid sequence: CASSLLSNTMNTEAFF.

In its sample, this clonotype was seen many times. This chain connects TRBV2 to TRBJ2-6, with D tentatively TRBD1 (6 bases). This CDR3 has 16 amino acids. V was trimmed by 2 bases and J by 1 base, leaving 9 bases between them. In germline, CDR1 is SNHLY, CDR2 FYNNEI. The CDR3 sequence: CASSEQGRSGANVLTF. The CDR3 DNA sequence: TGTGCCAGCAGTGAACAGGGGCGATCTGGGGCCAACGTCCTGACTTTC.

The rearrangement links TRBV19 to TRBJ1-3, with unresolved D. Trimming removed 6 bases from V and 3 bases from J, with 3 bases in between. CDR3 length: 11 amino acids. Germline V gene data show CDR1 as LNHDA and CDR2 as SQIVND (reference sequence). The CDR3: CASRDGNTIYF. The CDR3 DNA is TGTGCCAGTAGAGATGGAAACACCATATATTTT.

This clonotype has ten or more counts. The chain is built from TRBV20-1 and TRBJ2-1; 7 bases map to TRBD1. Trimming at V came to 3 bases and at J to 1 base, leaving 3 bases not matched to a gene. The CDR3 extends over 14 amino acids. Germline V CDR1 and CDR2: DFQATT, SNEGSKA (reference sequence). The CDR3 protein is CSASGDSSYNEQFF. As DNA, the CDR3 is TGCAGTGCTAGCGGGGACAGTTCCTACAATGAGCAGTTCTTC.

This clonotype came up many times. V is TRBV7-2 and J is TRBJ1-6; no clear D. The germline V gene encodes CDR1 SGHTA and CDR2 FQGNSA. Deletions cut 5 bases from V and 10 bases from J, with 15 bases between. The CDR3 sequence is 14 residues long. The CDR3 DNA reads TGTGCCAGCAGCCGAATCGAAGTCGGGTCACCCCTCCACTTT. Encoded protein: CASSRIEVGSPLHF.

This clonotype has a count of ten or more. The rearrangement uses TRBV5-1 and TRBJ1-1; TRBD1 might be the D (5 bases). The germline gives CDR1 SGHRS, CDR2 YFSETQ. CDR3 size: 15 residues. V was clipped by 1 base and J by 1 base, with 11 bases between them. CDR3 residues: CASSLWGGANTEAFF. CDR3 DNA: TGCGCCAGCAGCTTGTGGGGGGGAGCGAACACTGAAGCTTTCTTT.

At least ten counts were recorded for this clonotype. One end of the junction varies from germline; a read error may be responsible. The V call is TRBV18, the J call TRBJ1-1; possibly TRBD1 for D (6 bases). This CDR3 comprises 14 residues. The germline CDR1 and CDR2 sequences are KGHSH and LQKENI. The CDR3 bases are TGTGCCAGCTCCCCACCGTGGGGGCCATCTGAAGCTTTCTTT. It codes for CASSPPWGPSEAFF.

This clonotype was observed a few times. This chain uses TRBV20-1 with TRBJ2-7, with 8 bases fitting TRBD2. There are 15 residues in the CDR3. The trim removed 0 bases at V and 7 bases at J, leaving 11 bases unmatched. The germline V gene has CDR1 DFQATT and CDR2 SNEGSKA (reference sequence). The CDR3 loop reads CSARDTGGDTGEQYF. Written as DNA, the CDR3 is TGCAGTGCTAGAGATACCGGGGGGGACACGGGGGAGCAGTACTTC.

The sample holds a few counts of this clonotype. The rearrangement links TRBV27 to TRBJ2-1; 14 nucleotides match TRBD2. Germline V CDR1 and CDR2: MNHEY, SMNVEV (reference sequence). CDR3 size: 19 residues. V shed 6 bases and J 0 bases; nucleotides not matched to a gene: 10. The chain's CDR3 is CASRKGLAGVLSSYNEQFF. In DNA form, the CDR3 reads TGTGCCAGCAGGAAGGGACTAGCGGGGGTTCTGAGCTCCTACAATGAGCAGTTCTTC.

As regards this clonotype: At one end, the junction sequence differs from germline, possibly due to a read error. The chain combines TRBV2 with TRBJ2-5; 8 bases match TRBD1. This CDR3 has 11 residues. CDR1 and CDR2 (germline): SNHLY, FYNNEI. The DNA for the CDR3 is TGTGCCAGCCTCGACAGGGGAGTTCCAAACTTC. It is translated as CASLDRGVPNF.

This clonotype was seen a few times. This sequence joins TRBV6-2 or TRBV6-3 and TRBJ1-5; D is possibly TRBD1 (5 bases). Germline V gene lookup returns CDR1 MNHEY and CDR2 SVGEGT. The germline V and J ends were trimmed by 2 bases and 3 bases, with 20 bases remaining between them. This CDR3 comprises 18 residues. CDR3 sequence (DNA): TGTGCCAGCAGTTACCGGAGTAGGGGTTGGGGGTACAATCAGCCCCAGCATTTT. It translates to CASSYRSRGWGYNQPQHF.

This clonotype has a count of ten or more. This rearrangement joins TRBV5-6 to TRBJ1-4; D is unclear. V was pared by 4 bases and J by 7 bases, with 20 bases between. The CDR3 consists of 16 residues. The germline V gene encodes CDR1 SGHDT and CDR2 YYEEEE. The CDR3 region is CASSLLLLPVGEKLFF. DNA of the CDR3: TGTGCCAGCAGCCTGTTACTCCTCCCGGTTGGTGAAAAACTGTTTTTT.